This TCR beta chain comes out of a study of blood T cells in healthy people across ages. As concerns this clonotype: At one end the junction does not follow the germline gene, possibly because of a read error.

Samples each yielded at least 5 micrograms of total RNA. Germline V gives CDR1 SGHAT, CDR2 FQNNGV. CDR3 length: 14 amino acids. For the second PCR, which ran for roughly 7 to 11 cycles, a sample-barcoded 5' primer and a J-beta primer mix were used. TCRdb called the 5' RACE reads again in MiXCR, with one record for every CDR3 protein. The sample holds around 520,000 distinct CDR3 sequences, about 28% seen once. These data also featured in a second study, about T cells of mothers and their children.

The genes are TRBV11-2 and TRBJ2-5, with D possibly matching TRBD1 (5 bases). Material: blood. The TCR comes from a boy aged 2 to 9 in good health. In nucleotides, the CDR3 is TGTGCCAGCAGCTTAGGACAGTCCCAAGAGACCCAGTGCTTC. It yields the protein CASSLGQSQETQCF.